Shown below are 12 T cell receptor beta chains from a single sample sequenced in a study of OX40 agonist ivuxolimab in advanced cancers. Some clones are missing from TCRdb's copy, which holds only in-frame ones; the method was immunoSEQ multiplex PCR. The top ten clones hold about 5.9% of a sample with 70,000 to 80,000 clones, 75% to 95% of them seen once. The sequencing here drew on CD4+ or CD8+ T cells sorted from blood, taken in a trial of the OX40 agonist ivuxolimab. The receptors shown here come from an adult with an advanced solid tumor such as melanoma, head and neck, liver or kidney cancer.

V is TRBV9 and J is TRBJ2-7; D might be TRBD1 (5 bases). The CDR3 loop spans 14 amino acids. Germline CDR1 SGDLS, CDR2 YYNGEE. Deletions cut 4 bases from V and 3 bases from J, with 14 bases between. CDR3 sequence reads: CASSLTDTFYEQYF. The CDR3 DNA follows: TGTGCCAGCAGCCTCACGGACACTTTCTACGAGCAGTACTTC.

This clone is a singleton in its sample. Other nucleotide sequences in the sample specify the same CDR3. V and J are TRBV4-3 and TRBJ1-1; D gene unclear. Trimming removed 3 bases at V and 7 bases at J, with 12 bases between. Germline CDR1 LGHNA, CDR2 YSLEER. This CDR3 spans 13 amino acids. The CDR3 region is CASSHSPAREAFF. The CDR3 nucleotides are TGCGCCAGCAGCCATAGCCCGGCACGTGAAGCTTTCTTT.

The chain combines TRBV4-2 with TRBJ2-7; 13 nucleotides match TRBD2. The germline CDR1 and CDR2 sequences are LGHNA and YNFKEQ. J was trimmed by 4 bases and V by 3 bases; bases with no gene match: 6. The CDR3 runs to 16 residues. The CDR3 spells CASSQMGLAGLYEQYF. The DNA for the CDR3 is TGTGCCAGCAGCCAGATGGGACTAGCGGGGCTGTACGAGCAGTACTTC.

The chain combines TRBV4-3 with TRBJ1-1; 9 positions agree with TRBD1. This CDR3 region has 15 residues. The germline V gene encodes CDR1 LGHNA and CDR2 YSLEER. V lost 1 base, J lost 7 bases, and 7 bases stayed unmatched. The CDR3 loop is CASSQVATGGNEAFF. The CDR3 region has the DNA TGCGCCAGCAGCCAAGTTGCGACAGGGGGAAATGAAGCTTTCTTT.

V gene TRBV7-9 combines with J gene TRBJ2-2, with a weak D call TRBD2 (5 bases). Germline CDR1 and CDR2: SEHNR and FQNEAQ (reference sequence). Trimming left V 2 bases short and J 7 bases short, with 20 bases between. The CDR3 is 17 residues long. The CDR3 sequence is CASSLIRTLGGIGELFF. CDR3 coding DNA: TGTGCCAGCAGCTTAATCCGGACCCTCGGAGGAATCGGGGAGCTGTTTTTT.

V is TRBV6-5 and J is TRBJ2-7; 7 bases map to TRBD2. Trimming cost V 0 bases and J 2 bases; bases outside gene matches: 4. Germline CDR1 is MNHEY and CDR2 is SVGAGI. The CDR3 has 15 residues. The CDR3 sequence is CASSYSPGGTYEQYF. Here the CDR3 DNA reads TGTGCCAGCAGTTACTCACCGGGAGGAACCTACGAGCAGTACTTC.

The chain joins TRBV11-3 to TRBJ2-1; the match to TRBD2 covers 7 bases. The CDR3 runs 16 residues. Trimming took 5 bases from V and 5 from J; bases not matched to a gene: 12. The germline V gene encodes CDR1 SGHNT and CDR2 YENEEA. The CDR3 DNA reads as TGTGCCAGCAGCCTGTGGGCGGCTAGCGGTCACAATGAGCAGTTCTTC. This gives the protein CASSLWAASGHNEQFF.

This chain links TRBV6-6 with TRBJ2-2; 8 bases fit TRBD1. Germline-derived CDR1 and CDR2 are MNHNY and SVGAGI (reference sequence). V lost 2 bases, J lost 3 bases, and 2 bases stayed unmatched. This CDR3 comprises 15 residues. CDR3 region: CASSYGTGYTGELFF. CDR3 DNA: TGTGCCAGCAGTTACGGGACAGGCTACACCGGGGAGCTGTTTTTT.

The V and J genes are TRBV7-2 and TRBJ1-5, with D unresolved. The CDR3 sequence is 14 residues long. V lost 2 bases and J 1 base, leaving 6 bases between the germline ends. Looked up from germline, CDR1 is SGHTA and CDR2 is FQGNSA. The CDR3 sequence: CASSLYDSNQPQHF. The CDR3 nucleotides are TGTGCCAGCAGCTTATATGACAGCAATCAGCCCCAGCATTTT.

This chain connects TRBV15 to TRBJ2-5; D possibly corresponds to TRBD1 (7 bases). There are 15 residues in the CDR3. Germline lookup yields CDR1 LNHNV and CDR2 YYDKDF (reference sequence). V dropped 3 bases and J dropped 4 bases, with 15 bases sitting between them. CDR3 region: CATSRMNRGGETQYF. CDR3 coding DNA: TGTGCCACCAGCAGGATGAACAGGGGAGGAGAGACCCAGTACTTC.

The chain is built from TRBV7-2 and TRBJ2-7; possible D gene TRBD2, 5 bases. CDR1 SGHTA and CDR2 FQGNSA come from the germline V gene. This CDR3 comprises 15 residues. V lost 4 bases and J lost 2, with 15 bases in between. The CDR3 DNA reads TGTGCCAGCAGCTCGAGACTACACAACCCCTACGAGCAGTACTTC. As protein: CASSSRLHNPYEQYF.

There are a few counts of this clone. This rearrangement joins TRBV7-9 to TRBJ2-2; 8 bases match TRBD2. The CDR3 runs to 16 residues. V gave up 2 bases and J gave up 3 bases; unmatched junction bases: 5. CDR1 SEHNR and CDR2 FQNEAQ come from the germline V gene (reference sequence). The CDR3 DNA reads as TGTGCCAGCAGCTTAAGAGGTAGCGGGGACACCGGGGAGCTGTTTTTT. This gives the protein CASSLRGSGDTGELFF.